This T cell receptor (beta chain) was obtained from a study of early T cells in non-severe SARS-CoV-2 infection. The CDR3 totals 14 residues. Germline CDR1 is SGHAT and CDR2 is FQNNGV. Trimming stripped 4 bases from V and 6 bases from J, with 16 bases between. cDNA molecules, individually, were tagged with unique molecular identifiers. One entry per CDR3 protein, called by TCRdb with MiXCR from the 5' RACE reads. The repertoire holds 60,000 to 75,000 distinct CDR3 sequences, with around 11% as singletons. Sequencing used whole blood. The chain links TRBV11-2 to TRBJ2-7; tentative D call: TRBD2 (6 bases). The sequence came from an adult who was a healthcare worker with PCR-confirmed SARS-CoV-2 infection or an uninfected control (not recorded which). The CDR3 sequence: CASSSPAPSAEQYF. CDR3 in DNA: TGTGCCAGCAGCTCCCCCGCCCCTAGCGCCGAGCAGTACTTC.